This TCR beta chain was captured in a study of T cell clusters in autoimmune cytopenias (dated by TCRdb to between 2018 and 2021). Concerning the study at large: The median TRB sequencing depth was about 50,000 reads per sample, and the median number of distinct TRB clonotypes was around 2,500 per sample. In autoimmune cytopenia patients, peripheral blood TRB and IGH repertoires were sequenced during active disease and over treatment follow-up, together with healthy, CLL and autoimmune hepatitis controls. The goal of the study was to determine whether autoimmune cytopenia patients have a disease-specific immune repertoire signature that could serve as a blood-based biomarker.

Multiplex PCR with a touch-down protocol amplified TRB rearrangements, with the TRB-A and TRB-B primer pools combined in a single tube. Illumina adapters and sample indices were added to the amplicons through two consecutive PCR reactions performed with Phusion HS II polymerase. The amplicons were gel-purified using the NucleoSpin Gel and PCR Clean-up kit, after which quantification was performed by Qubit and quality was checked on an Agilent 2100 Bioanalyzer. Sequencing of the libraries was performed on an Illumina MiSeq with 600-cycle, single-indexed, paired-end runs. The published analysis was carried out like this. MiXCR version 2.1.12, together with the default MiXCR reference library, was used to align and assemble the TRB reads. A clone was defined by each unique CDR3 nucleotide sequence, and the analysis included only productive sequences supported by at least two reads. Repertoire diversity was assessed by alpha-parameterized diversity profiles (alpha 0 to 5), including Shannon (alpha 1) and Simpson (alpha 2) indices, computed with an R script. Combinatorial TRB VJ usage was calculated with the tcR package and was compared between cohorts by principal component analysis performed with ade4. GLIPH clustering of TCRbeta CDR3s was carried out on cohort pairs matched by age and read depth, and cluster frequencies were compared by Wilcoxon test. The reads, reprocessed by TCRdb, yield one row per CDR3 protein sequence and no DNA. V and J calls and clone size were set by TCRdb, not the authors. Per the sample table, the count is 1,200 or so distinct CDR3 sequences. About three quarters of the sample is in the top ten clones.

From the cysteine up to the phenylalanine, the CDR3 has a length of 16 residues. No DNA sequence was recorded. CDR1 and CDR2, looked up from the germline V gene (reference sequence), are LNHDA and SQIVND. Per sample, approximately 230 ng of peripheral blood genomic DNA, about 38,000 genome equivalents, was used for TRB amplification. The investigation overall reported the following: Compared with active autoimmune hepatitis patients, healthy donors had almost three times as many exclusive TRB clusters, a finding consistent with an autoimmunity-wide signature. The cluster-lack signature was not seen for secondary cytopenia versus CLL, apparently masked by the dominant lymphoma-associated repertoire. The T cell clusters were only ever defined in silico, so experimental validation of their functional role was still needed. The TRB repertoire shifts, including less even repertoires in secondary cytopenia and CLL, mostly reflected lymphoma bias and not autoimmunity. GLIPH suggested that primary autoimmune cytopenia patients lacked physiological T cell clusters: 55 or so clusters were exclusive to healthy donors versus around 18 exclusive to patients.

Note on this clonotype: No antigen is known for it.

This sequence originates from a human donor with an autoimmune cytopenia or autoimmune hepatitis (not recorded which). The source material was peripheral blood. In this chain, TRBV19 is recombined with TRBJ1-1; checking the TCRdb D call of TRBD1 is not possible without DNA. This receptor carries the CDR3 CASSRGTQGIYTEAFF.